Listed here are 11 T cell receptor beta chains from one sample, sequenced in a study of shared clonotypes between healthy human individuals. Naive CD8 populations comprised CD45RO-negative cells positively selected for CCR7, excluding terminally differentiated effector memory CD45RA+ cells. The repertoire was sequenced with immunoSEQ multiplex PCR; TCRdb's copy has only in-frame clones and lacks some. This table holds about 820,000 clones, around 93% found once. The sample consisted of naive CD8+ T cells sorted from blood. Every receptor here comes from a man aged 25 to 45 in good health.

The rearrangement links TRBV27 to TRBJ2-7; 11 bases are a match to TRBD2. Germline V gene data show CDR1 as MNHEY and CDR2 as SMNVEV (reference sequence). The length of the CDR3 is 16 residues. The trim removed 4 bases at V and 3 bases at J, leaving 8 bases unmatched. The CDR3 nucleotides are TGTGCCAGCAGTTCCTACGAGACTAGCGGGAACTACGAGCAGTACTTC. Amino acid sequence: CASSSYETSGNYEQYF.

Here the CDR3 reads CASSFGSGDEQFF. The CDR3 coding sequence is TGCGCCAGCAGCTTCGGTAGCGGTGATGAGCAGTTCTTC. The chain employs TRBV5-1 and TRBJ2-1; a weak D match, TRBD2 (6 bases). This CDR3 is built from 13 residues. V was trimmed by 2 bases and J by 8 bases, leaving 11 bases between them. Germline assignment: CDR1 SGHRS and CDR2 YFSETQ.

The chain uses TRBV16 and TRBJ1-5; D remains ambiguous. Trimming took off 2 bases at V and 11 bases at J, with 19 bases between the two ends. This CDR3 has 15 amino acids. Germline-derived CDR1 and CDR2 are KGHSY and FQNENV. In DNA form, the CDR3 reads TGTGCCAGCAGCCAAGCGGAGGACCGGAATCTGGCCCAGCATTTT. This codes for CASSQAEDRNLAQHF.

CDR3 coding DNA: TGCGCCAGCAGCACCGGACCGGAGAGCGGCGAGCAGTACTTC. This gives the protein CASSTGPESGEQYF. The rearrangement joins TRBV5-1 to TRBJ2-7, with D possibly TRBD2 on 5 matching bases. Germline CDR1 and CDR2: SGHRS and YFSETQ. The V and J ends lost 4 bases and 6 bases respectively, with 17 bases between them. This CDR3 contains 14 residues.

This rearrangement joins TRBV9 to TRBJ1-2; D is undetermined. This CDR3 comprises 14 residues. The ends were cut back, 0 bases at V and 1 base at J, with 7 bases in the middle. CDR1 is SGDLS and CDR2 is YYNGEE in the germline V gene. The CDR3 bases are TGTGCCAGCAGCGTAGAGGGCTATAACTATGGCTACACCTTC. Amino acid sequence: CASSVEGYNYGYTF.

V gene TRBV10-2 combines with J gene TRBJ2-7; weak D call: TRBD2 (6 bases). This CDR3 region has 15 residues. Trimming stripped 0 bases from V and 3 bases from J, with 12 bases between. CDR1 is WSHSY and CDR2 is SAAADI in the germline V gene. The CDR3 bases are TGCGCCAGCAGTGAGTCAGTCGGTAGCGGCTACGAGCAGTACTTC. As protein: CASSESVGSGYEQYF.

This chain joins TRBV9 and TRBJ2-1, with 7 bases matching TRBD2. The CDR3 extends over 15 amino acids. The ends lost 2 bases at V and 7 bases at J; junction bases unmatched: 9. Looked up from germline, CDR1 is SGDLS and CDR2 is YYNGEE. The CDR3 loop is CASSVGWEGWNEQFF. The CDR3 region has the DNA TGTGCCAGCAGCGTCGGGTGGGAGGGTTGGAATGAGCAGTTCTTC.

The chain couples TRBV5-1 to TRBJ1-2; 9 bases align to TRBD1. CDR1 is SGHRS and CDR2 is YFSETQ in the germline V gene. The J segment lost 7 bases and the V segment lost 4 bases, leaving 11 bases of the junction unmatched. The CDR3 totals 15 residues. DNA for the CDR3: TGCGCCAGCAGCCCGGACCCCGGGACAGGGTCTGGCTACACCTTC. Its translation: CASSPDPGTGSGYTF.

For the CDR3, the DNA is TGTGCCAGCAGTGAAGGGGACAGGGGTATAGCAGATACGCAGTATTTT. Translated, it gives CASSEGDRGIADTQYF. The chain joins TRBV25-1 to TRBJ2-3; 10 bases map to TRBD1. CDR3 length: 16 amino acids. The V gene's germline CDR1 is MGHDK and CDR2 SYGVNS. J lost 4 bases, V lost 2 bases, and 6 bases had no gene match.

This chain's CDR3 is CASSLAHGYEQYF. The CDR3 DNA sequence: TGTGCCAGCAGCTTAGCCCATGGGTACGAGCAGTACTTC. J is TRBJ2-7 and V is TRBV7-9; D remains unclear. The CDR3 covers 13 residues. With 0 bases removed from V and 4 bases from J, the gap between germline ends came to 7 bases. The germline CDR1 and CDR2 sequences are SEHNR and FQNEAQ (reference sequence).

V and J are TRBV7-2 and TRBJ2-7, with unresolved D. The V gene's germline CDR1 is SGHTA and CDR2 FQGNSA. Trimming took off 5 bases at V and 5 bases at J, with 16 bases between the two ends. This CDR3 has 14 amino acids. CDR3 region: CASSPPNRNDEQYF. The DNA for the CDR3 is TGTGCCAGCAGCCCCCCGAATCGAAACGACGAGCAGTACTTC.